The 14 T cell receptor beta chains listed next were all sequenced from one sample in a study of blood T cell repertoires in COVID-19. The method was immunoSEQ multiplex PCR; TCRdb's version includes in-frame clones alone and lacks a portion of them. The sample yields about 200,000 clones, around 86% seen once. Sequencing was done on a sample of peripheral blood. Receptors were obtained from a man in his fifties or sixties who had recovered from COVID-19.

The genes are TRBV27 and TRBJ2-2, with D perhaps TRBD1 (5 bases). There are 15 residues in the CDR3. Deletions cut 0 bases from V and 7 bases from J, with 12 bases between. Germline CDR1 is MNHEY and CDR2 is SMNVEV (reference sequence). The CDR3 sequence is CASSLSSQGNGELFF. The CDR3 nucleotides are TGTGCCAGCAGTTTATCGAGTCAGGGAAACGGGGAGCTGTTTTTT.

The chain couples TRBV5-4 to TRBJ2-3, with D maybe TRBD2 (7 bases). The germline gives CDR1 SGHNT, CDR2 YYREEE (reference sequence). The CDR3 has 15 residues. Trimming pared 0 bases from V and 8 bases from J, leaving 16 bases between. The DNA for the CDR3 is TGTGCCAGCAGCTTGGTACAGGGAGGGTTAGGTACGCAGTATTTT. This translates into CASSLVQGGLGTQYF.

The V and J genes are TRBV5-1 and TRBJ1-2; D uncertain. The CDR3 runs to 16 residues. V gave up 2 bases and J gave up 1 base, with 15 bases separating them. Germline values: CDR1 SGHRS, CDR2 YFSETQ. The CDR3 region has the DNA TGCGCCAGCAGCTTCACCCTAACGGGGAGTAACTATGGCTACACCTTC. It encodes CASSFTLTGSNYGYTF.

The genes are TRBV30 and TRBJ1-1; the match to TRBD1 covers 10 bases. The germline CDR1 and CDR2 sequences are GTSNPN and SVGIG (reference sequence). The V gene end was trimmed by 6 bases and the J gene end by 4 bases; junction bases not matched to a gene: 8. The CDR3 is made up of 14 amino acids. This CDR3 is CACSTRTGGTEAFF. The CDR3 DNA sequence: TGTGCCTGTTCTACTAGGACAGGGGGCACTGAAGCTTTCTTT.

V and J are TRBV6-1 and TRBJ1-5; D may be TRBD1 (6 bases). Germline V gene data show CDR1 as MNHNS and CDR2 as SASEGT. The CDR3 is 14 residues long. Trimming pared 8 bases from V and 2 bases from J, leaving 13 bases between. CDR3: CASSGGLGNQPQHF. For the CDR3, the DNA is TGTGCCAGCTCCGGGGGGCTCGGCAATCAGCCCCAGCATTTT.

This sequence joins TRBV7-8 and TRBJ2-1; D is perhaps TRBD1 (6 bases). The CDR3 sequence is 12 residues long. V gave up 5 bases and J gave up 12 bases, with 14 bases separating them. Germline assignment: CDR1 SGHVS and CDR2 FQNEAQ. The CDR3 DNA is TGTGCCAGCAGCCGGCAGGGGTTGGGGCAGTTCTTC. This codes for CASSRQGLGQFF.

This clone was recorded once. The chain uses TRBV7-2 and TRBJ2-3, with 7 bases identical to TRBD2. The CDR3 extends over 13 amino acids. CDR1 and CDR2 (germline): SGHTA, FQGNSA. V lost 5 bases to trimming and J lost 6 bases; unmatched junction nucleotides: 5. This chain's CDR3 is CASSRGGRDTQYF. CDR3 bases: TGTGCCAGCAGCAGGGGAGGGCGGGATACGCAGTATTTT.

This clone appeared a few times. The gene calls are TRBV5-1 and TRBJ1-6; 10 nucleotides agree with TRBD1. The CDR3 is 15 amino acids. Germline CDR1 SGHRS, CDR2 YFSETQ. V was clipped by 5 bases and J by 5 bases; unmatched bases: 4. Here the CDR3 reads CASRPGTGDNSPLHF. CDR3 sequence (DNA): TGCGCCAGCAGACCTGGGACAGGGGATAATTCACCCCTCCACTTT.

This sequence joins TRBV7-9 and TRBJ2-7, with 9 bases aligning to TRBD1. Germline loops: CDR1 SEHNR, CDR2 FQNEAQ (reference sequence). The V segment lost 1 base and the J segment 3 bases; nucleotides outside the gene matches: 4. The CDR3 is made up of 15 amino acids. The CDR3 bases are TGTGCCAGCAGCTTAGTGGGGACAGGGAACTACGAGCAGTACTTC. Translation: CASSLVGTGNYEQYF.

This sequence joins TRBV11-2 and TRBJ2-5; 10 bases line up with TRBD2. The CDR3 runs to 16 residues. Germline V gene lookup returns CDR1 SGHAT and CDR2 FQNNGV. After removal of 1 base from V and 8 bases from J, the junction contained 10 bases not matched to a gene. The CDR3 DNA follows: TGTGCCAGCAGCTTAGTTTGGACTAGCGGTCCGGGAACCCAGTACTTC. It is translated as CASSLVWTSGPGTQYF.

The J gene is TRBJ1-2, the V gene TRBV28; no firm D call. This CDR3 comprises 13 residues. CDR1 is MDHEN and CDR2 is SYDVKM in the germline V gene. V was pared by 2 bases and J by 4 bases, with 8 bases between. CDR3 nucleotide sequence: TGTGCCAGCAGTTTAAATCCCGGCTATGGCTACACCTTC. Protein: CASSLNPGYGYTF.

The chain recombines TRBV5-1 with TRBJ2-5; D is undetermined. Germline values: CDR1 SGHRS, CDR2 YFSETQ. V was shortened by 0 bases and J by 5 bases, with 5 bases between the two germline ends. There are 12 residues in the CDR3. The CDR3 reads CASSLVSETQYF. Here the CDR3 DNA reads TGCGCCAGCAGCTTGGTTTCTGAGACCCAGTACTTC.

This clone was recorded only once. V usage is TRBV12-3 or TRBV12-4 and J usage is TRBJ1-2; D remains unclear. This CDR3 is built from 12 residues. Trimming pared 5 bases from V and 6 bases from J, leaving 10 bases between. CDR3 sequence reads: CASSIRGNGYTF. CDR3 sequence (DNA): TGTGCCAGCAGTATTAGAGGGAATGGCTACACCTTC.

The rearrangement uses TRBV2 and TRBJ2-3, with 8 bases lining up with TRBD2. Germline CDR1 SNHLY, CDR2 FYNNEI. J lost 6 bases, V lost 10 bases, and 12 bases had no gene match. The CDR3 totals 14 residues. The DNA for the CDR3 is TGTGCCACAGCACTAAGCGGGGGTAGGGATACGCAGTATTTT. Its translation is CATALSGGRDTQYF.